One and the same sample provided the 17 T cell receptor beta chains below, sequenced in a study of shared clonotypes between healthy human individuals. Assay: immunoSEQ multiplex PCR; the TCRdb copy retains only in-frame clones and omits some. The repertoire holds hundreds of thousands of clones, under 80% seen once, with roughly 1.7% in the top ten. Input material: memory CD4+ T cells sorted from blood. Subset noted: CD45RA-negative fraction. These receptor sequences come from a woman in her twenties or thirties in good health.

The chain has TRBV2 and TRBJ2-5; either TRBD1 or TRBD2 may supply D (5 bases each). This CDR3 contains 15 residues. V was clipped by 3 bases and J by 9 bases, with 20 bases between them. CDR1 and CDR2 from the germline V gene are SNHLY and FYNNEI. The CDR3 is CASSEEIGVGVAQYF. CDR3 bases: TGTGCCAGCAGTGAGGAAATTGGGGTGGGGGTGGCCCAGTACTTC.

The V and J genes are TRBV2 and TRBJ2-3, with 9 bases aligning to TRBD2. CDR1 is SNHLY and CDR2 is FYNNEI in the germline V gene. The CDR3 is 17 residues long. Trimming took 3 bases from V and 2 from J; bases not matched to a gene: 9. The CDR3 nucleotides read TGTGCCAGCAGTGATTGGCGGGAGGGCAGAAACACAGATACGCAGTATTTT. Protein sequence: CASSDWREGRNTDTQYF.

The V gene is TRBV10-3, the J gene TRBJ1-3; a possible D gene is TRBD1 (5 bases). The CDR3 is 13 residues long. Trimming shortened V by 6 bases and J by 1 base, and 7 bases separated the two germline ends. Germline values: CDR1 ENHRY, CDR2 SYGVKD. The CDR3 region is CAISQGSGNTIYF. The CDR3 DNA reads as TGTGCCATCAGCCAGGGATCTGGAAACACCATATATTTT.

This sequence joins TRBV19 and TRBJ1-5; D is possibly TRBD1 (6 bases). The CDR3 length is 15 residues. V lost 0 bases to trimming and J lost 4 bases, with 10 bases between them. The germline gives CDR1 LNHDA, CDR2 SQIVND (reference sequence). CDR3 in DNA: TGTGCCAGTAGTATAGACAGGGGCGGAAATCAGCCCCAGCATTTT. It encodes CASSIDRGGNQPQHF.

This sequence joins TRBV15 and TRBJ1-5; D gene uncertain. The CDR3 loop spans 16 amino acids. CDR1 is LNHNV and CDR2 is YYDKDF in the germline V gene (reference sequence). Trimming took off 0 bases at V and 3 bases at J, with 12 bases between the two ends. CDR3 amino acids: CATSRDQAGSNQPQHF. The CDR3, as DNA: TGTGCCACCAGCAGAGATCAAGCAGGATCCAATCAGCCCCAGCATTTT.

J is TRBJ1-2 and V is TRBV7-8; possible D gene TRBD1, 5 bases. The V end lost 1 base, the J end lost 8 bases, and 20 bases lay between the germline ends. The germline gives CDR1 SGHVS, CDR2 FQNEAQ. The length of the CDR3 is 16 residues. CDR3 nucleotides: TGTGCCAGCAGCTTAGTAATCGGGACCCGGGGTTGGGGCTACACCTTC. Translated, it gives CASSLVIGTRGWGYTF.

This clone was observed a single time. CDR3 in amino acids: CASSPPRVAASTDTQYF. The CDR3 nucleotides are TGTGCCAGCTCACCACCGAGGGTAGCGGCTAGCACAGATACGCAGTATTTT. The chain joins TRBV18 to TRBJ2-3, with D perhaps matching TRBD2 (6 bases). The CDR3 runs to 17 residues. Germline CDR1 and CDR2: KGHSH and LQKENI. V was pared by 0 bases and J by 0 bases, with 13 bases between.

This chain uses TRBV5-1 with TRBJ2-5, with D unresolved. The CDR3 spans 16 residues. V was trimmed by 0 bases and J by 3 bases, leaving 15 bases between them. Germline assignment: CDR1 SGHRS and CDR2 YFSETQ. The CDR3 nucleotides read TGCGCCAGCAGCTTGGCTGGCGGACCGTCGAAAGAGACCCAGTACTTC. Translating gives CASSLAGGPSKETQYF.

The V gene is TRBV5-6, the J gene TRBJ1-3, with a possible D match to TRBD1 (5 bases). The CDR3 spans 15 residues. Looked up from germline, CDR1 is SGHDT and CDR2 is YYEEEE. Trimming shortened V by 3 bases and J by 3 bases, and 13 bases separated the two germline ends. DNA of the CDR3: TGTGCCAGCAGCTCGGGATGGGACCTTGGAAACACCATATATTTT. This encodes CASSSGWDLGNTIYF.

The rearrangement joins TRBV6-5 to TRBJ1-2; D is undetermined. From germline, CDR1 is MNHEY and CDR2 SVGAGI. Trimming removed 6 bases from V and 3 bases from J, with 14 bases in between. This CDR3 contains 14 residues. CDR3 region: CASRPEGDYYGYTF. CDR3 DNA: TGTGCCAGCAGACCGGAGGGAGACTACTATGGCTACACCTTC.

As concerns this clone: At the DNA level, this CDR3 is encoded by other sequences in the same sample as well. This chain links TRBV5-1 with TRBJ2-1, with TRBD2 identical over 9 bases. Germline V CDR1 and CDR2: SGHRS, YFSETQ. Trimming cost V 3 bases and J 4 bases; bases outside gene matches: 5. The CDR3 contains 15 residues. The CDR3 reads CASSSTSGTYNEQFF. As DNA, the CDR3 is TGCGCCAGCAGCTCGACTAGCGGAACGTACAATGAGCAGTTCTTC.

This chain connects TRBV10-2 to TRBJ1-5, with a possible D match to TRBD1 (6 bases). Germline V CDR1 and CDR2: WSHSY, SAAADI. The length of the CDR3 is 14 residues. With 5 bases removed from V and 2 bases from J, the gap between germline ends came to 10 bases. CDR3 nucleotide sequence: TGCGCCAGCAGTATGGCAGGGGGCAATCAGCCCCAGCATTTT. It yields the protein CASSMAGGNQPQHF.

CDR3 protein: CASSPAGGQRTDTQYF. CDR3 nucleotide sequence: TGTGCCAGCTCTCCAGCGGGCGGACAGCGCACAGATACGCAGTATTTT. The chain is built from TRBV18 and TRBJ2-3; D may correspond to TRBD1 or TRBD2 (6 bases each). V was pared by 6 bases and J by 1 base, with 17 bases between. CDR3 length equals 16 residues. CDR1 and CDR2 (germline): KGHSH, LQKENI. The variable domain in full, completed from reference TRBV18 and TRBJ2-3, reads NAGVMQNPRHLVRRRGQEARLRCSPMKGHSHVYWYRQLPEEGLKFMVYLQKENIIDESGMPKERFSAEFPKEGPSILRIQQVVRGDSAAYFCASSPAGGQRTDTQYFGPGTRLTVL.

This clone was seen a single time. The V gene is TRBV19, the J gene TRBJ2-1, with D tentatively TRBD2 (6 bases). Germline V CDR1 and CDR2: LNHDA, SQIVND (reference sequence). The CDR3 loop spans 13 amino acids. V was trimmed by 7 bases and J by 8 bases, leaving 15 bases between them. The CDR3 bases are TGTGCCAGTAAAATTGGCGGGACCCATGAGCAGTTCTTC. This encodes CASKIGGTHEQFF.

V usage is TRBV5-1 and J usage is TRBJ1-4; D gene ambiguous. Germline CDR1 is SGHRS and CDR2 is YFSETQ. This CDR3 contains 15 residues. V was cut by 0 bases and J by 8 bases, with 14 bases left in between. The CDR3 DNA reads as TGCGCCAGCAGCTTGGGTGGAGATGTGGGGGAAAAACTGTTTTTT. Translating gives CASSLGGDVGEKLFF.

Concerning this clone itself: A much more abundant neighbour one base away suggests this may be a read error. The chain joins TRBV2 to TRBJ2-1, with TRBD2 identical over 12 bases. CDR1 SNHLY and CDR2 FYNNEI come from the germline V gene. Trimming took 6 bases from V and 0 from J; bases not matched to a gene: 3. The CDR3 consists of 16 residues. The CDR3 sequence is CASSLLAGGSYNEQFF. CDR3 DNA sequence: TGTGCCAGCAGCCTACTAGCGGGAGGCTCCTACAATGAGCAGTTCTTC. Complete variable domain (other parts from reference TRBV2 and TRBJ2-1): EPEVTQTPSHQVTQMGQEVILRCVPISNHLYFYWYRQILGQKVEFLVSFYNNEISEKSEIFDDQFSVERPDGSNFTLKIRSTKLEDSAMYFCASSLLAGGSYNEQFFGPGTRLTVL.

The chain combines TRBV7-2 with TRBJ2-5; D remains ambiguous. The ends were cut back, 5 bases at V and 5 bases at J, with 15 bases in the middle. Germline V gene sequence: CDR1 SGHTA, CDR2 FQGNSA. This CDR3 comprises 14 residues. The CDR3 DNA sequence: TGTGCCAGCAGCCTCGGGTTGCGCGTGGAGACCCAGTACTTC. As protein: CASSLGLRVETQYF.